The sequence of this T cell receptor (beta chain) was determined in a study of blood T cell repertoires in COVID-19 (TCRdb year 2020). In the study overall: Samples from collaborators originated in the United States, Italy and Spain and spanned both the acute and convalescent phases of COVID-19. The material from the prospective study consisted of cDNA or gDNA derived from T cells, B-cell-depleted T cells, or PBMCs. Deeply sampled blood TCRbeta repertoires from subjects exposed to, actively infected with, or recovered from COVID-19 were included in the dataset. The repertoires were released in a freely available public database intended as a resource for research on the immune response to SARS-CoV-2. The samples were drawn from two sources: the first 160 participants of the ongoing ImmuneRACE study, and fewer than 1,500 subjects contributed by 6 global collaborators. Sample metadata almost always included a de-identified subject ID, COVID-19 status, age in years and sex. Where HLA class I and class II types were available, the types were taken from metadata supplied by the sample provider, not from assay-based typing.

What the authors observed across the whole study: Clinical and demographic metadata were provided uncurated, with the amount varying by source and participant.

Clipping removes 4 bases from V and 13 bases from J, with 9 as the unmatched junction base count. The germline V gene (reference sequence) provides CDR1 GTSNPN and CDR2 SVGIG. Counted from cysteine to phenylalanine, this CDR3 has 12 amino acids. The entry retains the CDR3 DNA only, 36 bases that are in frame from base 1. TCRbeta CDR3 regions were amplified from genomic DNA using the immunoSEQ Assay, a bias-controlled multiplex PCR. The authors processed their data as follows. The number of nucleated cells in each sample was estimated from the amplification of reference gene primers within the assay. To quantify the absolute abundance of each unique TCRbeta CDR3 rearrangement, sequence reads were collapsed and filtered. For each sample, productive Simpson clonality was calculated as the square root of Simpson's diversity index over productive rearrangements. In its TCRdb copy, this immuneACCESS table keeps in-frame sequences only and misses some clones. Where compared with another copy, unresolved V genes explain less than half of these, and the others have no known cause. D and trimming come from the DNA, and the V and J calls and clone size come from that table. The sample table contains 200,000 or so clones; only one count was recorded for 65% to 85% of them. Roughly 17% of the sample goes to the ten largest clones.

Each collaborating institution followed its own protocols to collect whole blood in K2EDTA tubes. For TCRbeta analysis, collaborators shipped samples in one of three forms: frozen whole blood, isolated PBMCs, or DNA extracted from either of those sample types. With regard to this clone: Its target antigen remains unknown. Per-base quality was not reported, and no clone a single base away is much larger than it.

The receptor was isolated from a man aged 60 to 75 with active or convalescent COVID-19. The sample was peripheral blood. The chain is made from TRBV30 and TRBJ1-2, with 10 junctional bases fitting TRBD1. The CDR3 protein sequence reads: CAWNTDRGQCTF. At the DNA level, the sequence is TGTGCCTGGAATACTGACAGGGGGCAATGCACCTTC.